This T cell receptor (beta chain) was captured in a study of blood T cells in healthy people across ages. Germline V gives CDR1 KGHDR, CDR2 SFDVKD. The length of the CDR3 is 15 residues. V dropped 4 bases and J dropped 3 bases, with 15 bases sitting between them. Researchers isolated at least 7 million PBMCs per sample. Study-wide results and caveats: Unsorted PBMCs prevented conclusive naive versus antigen-experienced comparison.

This clonotype was observed a few times. Its antigen is still unknown. Alongside a J-beta primer mix, a sample-barcoded 5' primer served in a second PCR lasting roughly 7 to 11 cycles. MiXCR, applied by TCRdb to the 5' RACE reads, yields one record per CDR3 protein. The sample has about 1.8 million distinct CDR3 sequences; 49% are singletons. The sequenced sample consisted of blood. This clonotype originated in a woman aged 40-49 years in good health. The V and J genes are TRBV24-1 and TRBJ2-7, with D possibly being TRBD2 (6 bases). CDR3 protein: CATSEAGTGGYEQYF. The CDR3 coding sequence is TGTGCCACCAGTGAAGCCGGGACTGGGGGCTACGAGCAGTACTTC.